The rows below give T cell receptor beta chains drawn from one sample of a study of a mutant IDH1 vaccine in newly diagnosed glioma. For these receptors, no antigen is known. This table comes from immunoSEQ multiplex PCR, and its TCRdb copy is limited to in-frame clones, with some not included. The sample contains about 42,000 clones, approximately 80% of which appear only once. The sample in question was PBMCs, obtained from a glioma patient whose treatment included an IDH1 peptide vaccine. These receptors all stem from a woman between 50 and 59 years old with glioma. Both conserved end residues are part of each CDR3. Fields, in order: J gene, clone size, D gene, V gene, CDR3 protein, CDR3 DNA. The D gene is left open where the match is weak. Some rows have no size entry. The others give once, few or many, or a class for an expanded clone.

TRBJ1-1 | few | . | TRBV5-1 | CASSRDAYEAFF | TGCGCCAGCAGCCGGGACGCTTATGAAGCTTTCTTT
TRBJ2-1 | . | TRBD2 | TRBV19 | CASSRRGGRSYNEQFF | TGTGCCAGTAGTCGCCGCGGGGGACGCTCCTACAATGAGCAGTTCTTC
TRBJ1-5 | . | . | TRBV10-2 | CASSKGGRDSNQPQHF | TGCGCCAGCAGCAAGGGGGGGAGGGATAGCAATCAGCCCCAGCATTTT
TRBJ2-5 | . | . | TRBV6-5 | CASSYSGVETQYF | TGTGCCAGCAGTTACTCGGGGGTAGAGACCCAGTACTTC
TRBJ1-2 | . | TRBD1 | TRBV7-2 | CASSQGGGQGRFGGGYTF | TGTGCCAGCAGCCAAGGGGGGGGACAGGGTCGTTTTGGGGGTGGCTACACCTTC
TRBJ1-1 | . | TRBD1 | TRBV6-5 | CASSFIPGQGDTEAFF | TGTGCCAGCAGTTTTATTCCGGGACAGGGGGACACTGAAGCTTTCTTT
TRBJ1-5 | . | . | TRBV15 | CATSREAKGGSPQHF | TGTGCCACCAGCAGAGAGGCTAAGGGGGGATCGCCCCAGCATTTT
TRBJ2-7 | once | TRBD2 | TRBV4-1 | CASSQDGRGGSSYEQYF | TGCGCCAGCAGCCAAGATGGGCGCGGGGGGAGCTCCTACGAGCAGTACTTC
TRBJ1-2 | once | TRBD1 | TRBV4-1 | CASSQDQKTQGDYGYTF | TGCGCCAGCAGCCAAGATCAAAAGACGCAGGGGGACTATGGCTACACCTTC
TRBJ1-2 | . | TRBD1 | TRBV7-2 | CASRDTGTGYGYTF | TGTGCCAGCAGGGACACCGGGACAGGGTATGGCTACACCTTC
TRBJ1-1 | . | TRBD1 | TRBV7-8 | CASSFNRGRNAAFF | TGTGCCAGCAGCTTCAACAGGGGGCGAAATGCAGCTTTCTTT
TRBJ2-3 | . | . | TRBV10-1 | CASSGLGADTDTQYF | TGCGCCAGCTCGGGTCTGGGGGCCGACACAGATACGCAGTATTTT
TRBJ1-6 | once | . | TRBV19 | CASSVRVEYNSPLHF | TGTGCCAGTAGTGTCAGGGTAGAATATAATTCACCCCTCCACTTT
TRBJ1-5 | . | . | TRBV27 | CASSPGGVSQPQHF | TGTGCCAGCAGTCCTGGCGGTGTTAGTCAGCCCCAGCATTTT
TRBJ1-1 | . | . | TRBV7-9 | CASSLPVDRNTEAFF | TGTGCCAGCAGCTTACCGGTGGACAGGAACACTGAAGCTTTCTTT
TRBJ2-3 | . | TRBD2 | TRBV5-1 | CASSIGLAGGSVDTQYF | TGCGCCAGCAGCATAGGACTAGCGGGGGGGAGTGTAGATACGCAGTATTTT
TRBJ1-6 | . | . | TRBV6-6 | CASSPGGYNSPLHF | TGTGCCAGCAGCCCCGGCGGGTATAATTCACCCCTCCACTTT
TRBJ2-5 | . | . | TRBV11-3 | CASSLESGVPQETQYF | TGTGCCAGCAGCTTAGAGTCGGGGGTCCCCCAAGAGACCCAGTACTTC
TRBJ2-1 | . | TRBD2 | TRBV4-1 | CASSQVSAGGPHEQFF | TGCGCCAGCAGCCAAGTCTCAGCGGGGGGGCCCCATGAGCAGTTCTTC
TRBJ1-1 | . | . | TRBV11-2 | CASSSPPRGAFF | TGTGCCAGCAGCTCCCCCCCTAGAGGAGCTTTCTTT
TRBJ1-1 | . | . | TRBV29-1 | CSIRLNTEAFF | TGCAGCATCCGGTTGAACACTGAAGCTTTCTTT
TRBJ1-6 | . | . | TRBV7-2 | CASSNGGNSPLHF | TGTGCCAGCTCTAATGGGGGGAATTCACCCCTCCACTTT
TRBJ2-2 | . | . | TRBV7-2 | CASSRSSGELFF | TGTGCCAGCAGCAGATCATCCGGGGAGCTGTTTTTT